A selection of T cell receptor beta chains follows, all from one sample in a study of CXCR3-negative and CXCR3-positive naive CD8 T cells. One entry per CDR3 protein, without DNA, is what TCRdb gives after re-calling the 5' RACE reads. Listed are around 140,000 distinct CDR3 sequences; nearly 0.5% falls within the top ten. Specimen: naive CXCR3- CD8+ T cells from blood. Every receptor here comes from a human donor in good health. Some clones in this sample may be carry-over from other donors' samples. The CDR3 runs from the conserved cysteine through the conserved F or W.

V gene	J gene	CDR3 length	CDR3 protein
TRBV20-1	TRBJ2-3	16	CSARDSDMQGPDTQYF
TRBV19	TRBJ2-1	13	CASLGASYNEQFF
TRBV7-8	TRBJ2-7	17	CASSSNPDILLSYEQYF
TRBV12-3/TRBV12-4	TRBJ2-1	15	CASSVGLAAYNEQFF
TRBV12-3/TRBV12-4	TRBJ2-7	12	CASRRSAYEQYF
TRBV10-3	TRBJ2-3	15	CAISDPGWAADTQYF
TRBV4-2	TRBJ1-1	16	CASSQDSGGQDTEAFF
TRBV28	TRBJ2-3	18	CASSLGEAFDSPTDTQYF
TRBV9	TRBJ2-7	13	CASSAGQTYEQYF
TRBV15	TRBJ2-7	19	CATSREILRTTGRSYEQYF
TRBV12-3/TRBV12-4	TRBJ2-2	15	CASSYLTGNTGELFF
TRBV29-1	TRBJ2-7	16	CSVELGGPPLSYEQYF
TRBV21-1	TRBJ2-1	12	CASMIAWGEQFF
TRBV7-2	TRBJ1-1	15	CASSLYTGGYTEAFF
TRBV10-3	TRBJ2-5	16	CAISESTGDPQETQYF
TRBV7-9	TRBJ2-7	18	CASSLADGTGVRSYEQYF
TRBV11-2	TRBJ1-4	15	CASSLDDLTNEKPFF
TRBV27	TRBJ2-2	12	CASSFFTGELFF
TRBV7-9	TRBJ1-2	14	CASSLAASDYGYTF
TRBV29-1	TRBJ2-1	15	CSVEDGLAADNEQFF
TRBV23-1	TRBJ2-2	17	CAPRGYLSGEDTGELFF
TRBV28	TRBJ2-2	14	CASSSQGYTGELFF
TRBV4-3	TRBJ2-7	15	CASSQGTSPRGEQYF
TRBV27	TRBJ2-7	15	CASSLTAGETYEQYF